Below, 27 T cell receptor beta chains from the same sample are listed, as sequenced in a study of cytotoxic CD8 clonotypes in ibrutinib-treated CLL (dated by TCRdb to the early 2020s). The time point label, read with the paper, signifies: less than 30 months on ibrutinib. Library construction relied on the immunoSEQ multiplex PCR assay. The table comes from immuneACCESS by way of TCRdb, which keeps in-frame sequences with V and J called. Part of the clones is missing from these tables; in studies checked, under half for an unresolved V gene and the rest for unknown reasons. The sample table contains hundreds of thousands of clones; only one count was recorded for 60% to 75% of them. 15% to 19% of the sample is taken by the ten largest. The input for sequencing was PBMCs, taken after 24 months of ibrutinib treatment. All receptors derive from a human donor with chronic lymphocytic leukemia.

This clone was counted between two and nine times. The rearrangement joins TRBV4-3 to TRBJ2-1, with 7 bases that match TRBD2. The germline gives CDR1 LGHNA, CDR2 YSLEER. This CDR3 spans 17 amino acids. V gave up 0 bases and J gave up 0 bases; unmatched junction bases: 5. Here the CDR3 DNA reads TGCGCCAGCAGCCAAGATCCAGCGGGAAGCTCCTACAATGAGCAGTTCTTC. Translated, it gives CASSQDPAGSSYNEQFF.

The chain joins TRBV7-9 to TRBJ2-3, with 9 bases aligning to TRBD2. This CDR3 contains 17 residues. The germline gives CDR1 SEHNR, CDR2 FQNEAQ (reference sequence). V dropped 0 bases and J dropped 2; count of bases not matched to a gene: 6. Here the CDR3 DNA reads TGTGCCAGCAGCTTAGCGCTGCTAGCGGGGACCACAGATACGCAGTATTTT. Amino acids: CASSLALLAGTTDTQYF.

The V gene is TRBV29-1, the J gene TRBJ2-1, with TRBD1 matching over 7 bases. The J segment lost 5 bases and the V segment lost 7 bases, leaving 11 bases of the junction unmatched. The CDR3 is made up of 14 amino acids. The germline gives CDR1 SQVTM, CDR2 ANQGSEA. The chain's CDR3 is CSGGRTGRDNEQFF. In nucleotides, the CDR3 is TGCAGCGGCGGCAGGACAGGACGGGACAATGAGCAGTTCTTC.

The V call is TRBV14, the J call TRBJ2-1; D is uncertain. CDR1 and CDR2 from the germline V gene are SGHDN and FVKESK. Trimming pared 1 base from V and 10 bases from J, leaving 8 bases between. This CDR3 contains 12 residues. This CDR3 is CASSQGRVEQFF. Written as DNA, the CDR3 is TGTGCCAGCAGCCAAGGGCGAGTGGAGCAGTTCTTC.

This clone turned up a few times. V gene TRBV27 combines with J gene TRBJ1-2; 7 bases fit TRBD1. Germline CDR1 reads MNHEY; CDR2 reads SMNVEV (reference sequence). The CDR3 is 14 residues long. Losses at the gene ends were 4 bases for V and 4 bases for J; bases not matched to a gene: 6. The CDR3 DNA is TGTGCCAGCAGTTCCGGACAGGTTGCCTATGGCTACACCTTC. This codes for CASSSGQVAYGYTF.

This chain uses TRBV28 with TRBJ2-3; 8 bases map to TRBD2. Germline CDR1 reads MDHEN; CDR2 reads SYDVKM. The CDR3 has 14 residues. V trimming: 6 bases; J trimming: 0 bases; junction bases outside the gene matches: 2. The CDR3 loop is CASRSSGSTDTQYF. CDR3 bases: TGTGCCAGCAGGTCTAGCGGGAGCACAGATACGCAGTATTTT.

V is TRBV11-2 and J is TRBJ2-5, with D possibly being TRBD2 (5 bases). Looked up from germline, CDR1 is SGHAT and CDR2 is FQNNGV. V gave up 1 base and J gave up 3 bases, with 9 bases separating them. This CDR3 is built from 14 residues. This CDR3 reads CASSLAVTKETQYF. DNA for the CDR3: TGTGCCAGCAGCTTAGCGGTGACTAAAGAGACCCAGTACTTC.

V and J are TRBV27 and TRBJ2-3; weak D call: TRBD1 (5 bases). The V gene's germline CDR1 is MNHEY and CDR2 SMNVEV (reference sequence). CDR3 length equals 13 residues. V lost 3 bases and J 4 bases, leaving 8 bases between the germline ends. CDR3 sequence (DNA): TGTGCCAGCAGTTTTAAAGGGGCAGATACGCAGTATTTT. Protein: CASSFKGADTQYF.

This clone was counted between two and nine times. The DNA for the CDR3 is TGTGCCAGCAGCCGCCAGGGGCTTCACACTGAAGCTTTCTTT. It yields the protein CASSRQGLHTEAFF. This sequence joins TRBV7-2 and TRBJ1-1; possibly TRBD1 for D (6 bases). The V gene lost 5 bases and the J gene lost 3 bases, with 13 bases spanning the gap. The CDR3 has 14 amino acids. Germline CDR1 and CDR2: SGHTA and FQGNSA.

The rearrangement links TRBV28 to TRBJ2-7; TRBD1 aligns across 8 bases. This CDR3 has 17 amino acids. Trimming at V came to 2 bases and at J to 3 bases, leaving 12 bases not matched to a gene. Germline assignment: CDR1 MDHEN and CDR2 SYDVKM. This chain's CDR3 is CASSLLSGGLQSYEQYF. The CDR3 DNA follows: TGTGCCAGCAGTTTACTATCAGGGGGCTTACAAAGCTACGAGCAGTACTTC.

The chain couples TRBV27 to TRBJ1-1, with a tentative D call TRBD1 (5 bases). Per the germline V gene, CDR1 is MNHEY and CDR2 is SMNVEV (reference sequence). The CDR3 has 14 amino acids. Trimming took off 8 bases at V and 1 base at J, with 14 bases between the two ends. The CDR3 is CASGSGGTNTEAFF. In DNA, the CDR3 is TGTGCCAGCGGGTCGGGGGGGACGAACACTGAAGCTTTCTTT.

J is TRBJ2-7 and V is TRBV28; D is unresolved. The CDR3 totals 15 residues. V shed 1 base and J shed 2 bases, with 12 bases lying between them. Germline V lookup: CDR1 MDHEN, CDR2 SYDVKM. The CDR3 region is CASSLFGYLAYEQYF. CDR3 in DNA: TGTGCCAGCAGTTTATTCGGGTACCTAGCCTACGAGCAGTACTTC.

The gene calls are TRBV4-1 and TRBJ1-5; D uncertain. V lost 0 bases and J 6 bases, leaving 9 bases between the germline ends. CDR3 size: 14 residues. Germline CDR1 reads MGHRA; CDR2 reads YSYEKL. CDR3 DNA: TGCGCCAGCAGCCAAGATGCCCGTACTCAGCCCCAGCATTTT. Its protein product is CASSQDARTQPQHF.

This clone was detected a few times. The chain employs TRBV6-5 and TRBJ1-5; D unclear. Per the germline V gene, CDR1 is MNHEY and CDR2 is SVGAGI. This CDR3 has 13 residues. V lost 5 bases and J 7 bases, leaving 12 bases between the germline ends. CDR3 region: CASSTKQSQPQHF. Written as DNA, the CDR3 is TGTGCCAGCAGTACAAAACAGAGCCAGCCCCAGCATTTT.

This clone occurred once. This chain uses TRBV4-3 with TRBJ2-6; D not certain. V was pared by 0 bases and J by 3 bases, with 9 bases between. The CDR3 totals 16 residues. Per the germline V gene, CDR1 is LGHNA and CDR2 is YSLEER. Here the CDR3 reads CASSQDALVGANVLTF. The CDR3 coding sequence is TGCGCCAGCAGCCAAGATGCACTTGTTGGGGCCAACGTCCTGACTTTC.

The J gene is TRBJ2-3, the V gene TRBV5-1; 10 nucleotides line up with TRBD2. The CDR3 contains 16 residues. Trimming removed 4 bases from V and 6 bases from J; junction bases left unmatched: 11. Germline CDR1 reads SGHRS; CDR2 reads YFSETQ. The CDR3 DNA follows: TGCGCCAGCAGCACCACAGCGGGAGGGCCGAGTGATACGCAGTATTTT. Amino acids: CASSTTAGGPSDTQYF.

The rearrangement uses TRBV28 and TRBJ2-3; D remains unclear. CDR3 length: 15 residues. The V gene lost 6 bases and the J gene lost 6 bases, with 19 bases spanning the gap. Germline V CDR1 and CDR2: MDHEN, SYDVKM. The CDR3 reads CASSLIVGGGDTQYF. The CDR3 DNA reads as TGTGCCAGCAGCTTGATAGTGGGTGGTGGGGATACGCAGTATTTT.

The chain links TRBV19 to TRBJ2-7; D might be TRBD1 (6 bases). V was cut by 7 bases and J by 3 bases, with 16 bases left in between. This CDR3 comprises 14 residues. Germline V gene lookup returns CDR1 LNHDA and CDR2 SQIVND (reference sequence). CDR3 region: CASTEQGDVYEQYF. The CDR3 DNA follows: TGTGCCAGTACGGAACAGGGTGATGTCTACGAGCAGTACTTC.

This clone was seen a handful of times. Here the CDR3 reads CAWSGQTYNEQFF. The CDR3 coding sequence is TGTGCCTGGAGTGGGCAGACCTACAATGAGCAGTTCTTC. V gene TRBV30 combines with J gene TRBJ2-1; unclear D gene. V lost 1 base and J 2 bases, leaving 6 bases between the germline ends. The CDR3 contains 13 residues. Germline values: CDR1 GTSNPN, CDR2 SVGIG (reference sequence).

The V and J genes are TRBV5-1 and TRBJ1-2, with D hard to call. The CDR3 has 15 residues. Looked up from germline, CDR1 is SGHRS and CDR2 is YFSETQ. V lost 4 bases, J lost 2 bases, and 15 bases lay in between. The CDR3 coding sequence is TGCGCCAGCAGCCCGGATCGGGGTACCAACTATGGCTACACCTTC. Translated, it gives CASSPDRGTNYGYTF. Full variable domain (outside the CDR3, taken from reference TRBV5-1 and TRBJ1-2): KAGVTQTPRYLIKTRGQQVTLSCSPISGHRSVSWYQQTPGQGLQFLFEYFSETQRNKGNFPGRFSGRQFSNSRSEMNVSTLELGDSALYLCASSPDRGTNYGYTFGSGTRLTVV.

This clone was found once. Here the CDR3 reads CASSFQGSETQYF. CDR3 nucleotide sequence: TGTGCCAGCAGCTTCCAGGGGTCGGAGACCCAGTACTTC. The genes are TRBV11-2 and TRBJ2-5; weak D call: TRBD1 (6 bases). CDR1 is SGHAT and CDR2 is FQNNGV in the germline V gene. Trimming left V 3 bases short and J 5 bases short, with 10 bases between. The CDR3 has 13 residues.

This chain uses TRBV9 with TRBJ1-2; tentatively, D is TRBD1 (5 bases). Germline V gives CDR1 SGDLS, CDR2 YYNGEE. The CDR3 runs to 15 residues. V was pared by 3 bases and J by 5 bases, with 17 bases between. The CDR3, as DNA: TGTGCCAGCAGCGGAGGGACGGACTTACAATATGGCTACACCTTC. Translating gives CASSGGTDLQYGYTF.

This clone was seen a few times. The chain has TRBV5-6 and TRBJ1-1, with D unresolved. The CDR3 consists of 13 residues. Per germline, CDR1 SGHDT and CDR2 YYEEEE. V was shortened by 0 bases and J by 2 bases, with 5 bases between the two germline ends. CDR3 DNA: TGTGCCAGCAGCTTGGCACGTAACACTGAAGCTTTCTTT. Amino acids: CASSLARNTEAFF. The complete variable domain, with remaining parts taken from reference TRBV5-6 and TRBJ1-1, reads DAGVTQSPTHLIKTRGQQVTLRCSPKSGHDTVSWYQQALGQGPQFIFQYYEEEERQRGNFPDRFSGHQFPNYSSELNVNALLLGDSALYLCASSLARNTEAFFGQGTRLTVV.

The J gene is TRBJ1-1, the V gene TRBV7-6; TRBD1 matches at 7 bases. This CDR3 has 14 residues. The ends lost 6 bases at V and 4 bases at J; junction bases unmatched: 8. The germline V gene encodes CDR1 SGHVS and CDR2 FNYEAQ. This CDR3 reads CASSPGQLGTEAFF. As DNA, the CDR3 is TGTGCCAGCAGTCCGGGACAGCTGGGCACTGAAGCTTTCTTT. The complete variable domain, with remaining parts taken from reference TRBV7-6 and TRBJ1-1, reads GAGVSQSPRYKVTKRGQDVALRCDPISGHVSLYWYRQALGQGPEFLTYFNYEAQQDKSGLPNDRFSAERPEGSISTLTIQRTEQRDSAMYRCASSPGQLGTEAFFGQGTRLTVV.

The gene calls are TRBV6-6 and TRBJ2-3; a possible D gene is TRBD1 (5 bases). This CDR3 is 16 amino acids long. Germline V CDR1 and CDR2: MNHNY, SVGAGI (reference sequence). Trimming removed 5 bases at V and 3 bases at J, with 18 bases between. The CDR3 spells CASSTPTVGLTDTQYF. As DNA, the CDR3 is TGTGCCAGCAGTACGCCAACAGTGGGGCTGACAGATACGCAGTATTTT.

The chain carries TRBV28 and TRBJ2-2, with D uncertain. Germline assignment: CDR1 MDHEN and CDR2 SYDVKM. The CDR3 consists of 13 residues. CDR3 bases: TGTGTAGCCGGCGGAGAGAACACCGGGGAGCTGTTTTTT. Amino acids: CVAGGENTGELFF.

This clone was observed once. This CDR3 reads CASSGDRWGYTF. The CDR3 DNA is TGTGCCAGCAGTGGGGACAGGTGGGGCTACACCTTC. The gene calls are TRBV27 and TRBJ1-2; 8 nucleotides align to TRBD1. Trimming removed 5 bases from V and 8 bases from J; junction bases left unmatched: 4. Germline V CDR1 and CDR2: MNHEY, SMNVEV (reference sequence). The length of the CDR3 is 12 residues.